This T cell receptor (beta chain) was recorded in a study of blood T cell repertoires in COVID-19. Looking at the study overall: Researchers got acute and convalescent COVID-19 samples from the United States, Italy and Spain.

In the original analysis: Counts of nucleated cells, estimated from reference gene primer amplification, were obtained. The table came from immunoSEQ multiplex PCR; TCRdb's copy has only in-frame clones and leaves some out. Clonal size and the V and J genes are those of that table, whereas D and trimming came from the DNA. This repertoire shows about 200,000 clones, approximately 88% found once; its top ten account for around 30%. V was clipped by 4 bases and J by 6 bases, with 12 bases between them. The V gene's germline CDR1 is MNHEY and CDR2 SVGAGI. The CDR3 consists of 13 residues. The V call is TRBV6-5, the J call TRBJ1-1; tentatively, D is TRBD1 (6 bases). The source is a man aged 40-49 years with acute or convalescent COVID-19. Sequenced sample: peripheral blood. DNA of the CDR3: TGTGCCAGCAGTTCCAGGACAGTTGCTGAAGCTTTCTTT. Translation: CASSSRTVAEAFF.